The rows below give T cell receptor beta chains drawn from one sample of a study of T cells in Graves' hyperthyroidism and ophthalmopathy. TCRdb processed the multiplex PCR reads anew with MiXCR; each CDR3 protein has one entry. Here the sample spans under 300,000 distinct CDR3 sequences, 14% to 15% being singletons. Sequencing input: blood. The receptors here all came from a woman in her 40s with Graves' hyperthyroidism that later progressed to Graves' ophthalmopathy. The CDR3 runs from the conserved cysteine through the conserved F or W. Fields, in order: clone size, V gene, J gene, CDR3 protein. Size is stated for part of the rows, as once, few or many counts, or as a class when the clone is expanded.

many	TRBV28	TRBJ2-1	CASPRTGENEQFF
NA	TRBV20-1	TRBJ2-4	CSARDLRAKNIQYF
many	TRBV6-1	TRBJ1-6	CASSETGGNSPLHF
NA	TRBV29-1	TRBJ2-7	CSVEVRGSGSYEQYF
many	TRBV12-5	TRBJ1-5	CASGLVPKRLYQPQHF
many	TRBV6-2/TRBV6-3	TRBJ1-5	CASSVANQPQHF
many	TRBV13	TRBJ2-5	CASSVGTVPQETQYF
many	TRBV3-1	TRBJ2-1	CASTLAGGVEQFF
many	TRBV28	TRBJ2-5	CASSLWAPGETQYF
few	TRBV5-1	TRBJ2-3	CASSLSSGRSDTQYF
many	TRBV7-2	TRBJ1-5	CASSLRAGGSNQPQHF
NA	TRBV4-2	TRBJ2-3	CASSQEGFADTQYF
few	TRBV14	TRBJ2-7	CASSQLSGTSGPSYEQYF
NA	TRBV5-1	TRBJ2-7	CASSSVVVSRAFSYEQYF
many	TRBV5-6	TRBJ2-1	CASSISSARSYNEQFF
many	TRBV27	TRBJ2-7	CASSLRASRASYEQYF
few	TRBV5-1	TRBJ2-5	CASSFGSGQEAQYF
many	TRBV3-1	TRBJ2-5	CASSQGGETQYF
many	TRBV5-1	TRBJ1-2	CASSSTGDGYTF
many	TRBV7-9	TRBJ2-1	CASSLAPVQSYNEQFF
many	TRBV27	TRBJ2-5	CASREGDRRGAETQYF
many	TRBV9	TRBJ1-6	CASSVEGTGYNSPLHF
many	TRBV25-1	TRBJ1-6	CASRGITVRSPLHF
many	TRBV7-9	TRBJ1-4	CASSFRSPNEKLFF
NA	TRBV12-3/TRBV12-4	TRBJ1-1	CASRPDGFSSWNTEAFF
many	TRBV5-1	TRBJ1-1	CASSLMGVTEAFF
many	TRBV20-1	TRBJ2-5	CSARVSERRETQYF
NA	TRBV27	TRBJ2-5	CAGSFRLGAQETQYF
many	TRBV7-9	TRBJ2-5	CASSLSGIQETQYF
many	TRBV15	TRBJ2-5	CATSMSGRQGETQYF
few	TRBV5-1	TRBJ2-3	CASSLATGETDTQYF
NA	TRBV27	TRBJ1-1	CASSSPSKGTNTEAFF
many	TRBV2	TRBJ2-4	CASSREGQENIQYF
many	TRBV10-3	TRBJ2-1	CAISESQGLNAQFF
many	TRBV28	TRBJ2-7	CASSLLYEQYF
NA	TRBV5-6	TRBJ1-1	CASSSRDRVFITEAFF
many	TRBV7-3	TRBJ1-5	CASTEDQPQHF
many	TRBV19	TRBJ2-2	CASSEGRSTGELFF
few	TRBV20-1	TRBJ2-5	CSASHRKETQYF
NA	TRBV7-9	TRBJ2-1	CASLRAGGLNNEQFF
many	TRBV20-1	TRBJ2-5	CSARREGIGDQYF